This T cell receptor (beta chain) comes out of a study of T cell responses to AZD1222 COVID-19 vaccine. Notes on the study in general: Sampled repertoires all dated from after the peak T cell response. Reports indicate that nearly half of spike-specific TCRs are directed at unmutated variant regions. Donors, mostly white British, included more females; clonal diversity was possibly underestimated.

This CDR3 spans 16 amino acids. Per germline, CDR1 LNHDA and CDR2 SQIVND (reference sequence). After removal of 5 bases from V and 1 base from J, the junction contained 7 bases not matched to a gene. Profiling relied on immunoSEQ multiplex PCR, and the TCRdb table lists in-frame clones only, not all of them. The table has about 130,000 clones, 70% to 90% seen once. To note about this clone: Its antigen is as yet unknown.

This sequence joins TRBV19 and TRBJ1-5; the match to TRBD1 covers 8 bases. Sequenced material: peripheral blood, taken on day 0 of AZD1222 vaccination. The clonotype comes from an adult in good health. CDR3 in DNA: TGTGCCAGTAGTCTCCCCACAGGGGGAAGCAATCAGCCCCAGCATTTT. Translating it yields CASSLPTGGSNQPQHF. The whole variable domain, filled in from reference TRBV19 and TRBJ1-5, reads DGGITQSPKYLFRKEGQNVTLSCEQNLNHDAMYWYRQDPGQGLRLIYYSQIVNDFQKGDIAEGYSVSREKKESFPLTVTSAQKNPTAFYLCASSLPTGGSNQPQHFGDGTRLSIL.